This is a list of T cell receptor beta chains from one sample in a study of vaccination effects on CD4 cells after COVID-19. Only in-frame clones appear in the TCRdb table, and some are missing; sequencing was by immunoSEQ multiplex PCR. This table holds 25,000 to 35,000 clones, approximately 68% found once. Their recognized antigens are unknown. Material: CD4+ T cells from PBMCs cultured with HCoV-229E spike peptides, obtained before COVID-19 vaccination. Receptor source: a human donor who received a COVID-19 vaccine. CDR3s leave out the opening cysteine and the closing phenylalanine or tryptophan. The listing skips clone size in some rows; elsewhere it reads once, few, many or a size class.

abundance,j_gene,v_gene,CDR3aa
few,TRBJ2-2,TRBV5-1,ASSLQGDSTGELF
few,TRBJ2-3,TRBV11-2,ASSLIPGRSTDTQY
.,TRBJ2-5,TRBV5-6,ASSLVEETQY
.,TRBJ1-1,TRBV5-8,ASSLERDTEAF
.,TRBJ1-3,TRBV18,ASSPPQGSGNTIY
.,TRBJ2-7,TRBV6-5,ASSLYRETNEQY
.,TRBJ1-6,TRBV11-2,ASSLDPGGNSPLH
.,TRBJ2-1,TRBV5-1,ASSLRQGGNNEQF
.,TRBJ1-1,TRBV7-8,ASSLQGASTEAF
.,TRBJ2-7,TRBV9,ASSARDPYSGEQY
.,TRBJ1-3,TRBV4-1,ASSQDPHQVSGNTIY
few,TRBJ2-2,TRBV5-1,ASRRSSGELF
.,TRBJ1-5,TRBV19,ASKHRESNQPQH
few,TRBJ1-3,TRBV25-1,ASSSGTEDSGNTIY
few,TRBJ2-3,TRBV18,ASSITSGRTDTQY
.,TRBJ1-2,TRBV4-3,ASSPLGVDYGYT
few,TRBJ1-1,TRBV6-2/TRBV6-3,ASSWGGSNTEAF
once,TRBJ1-1,TRBV19,ASSIRGYTEAF
.,TRBJ2-1,TRBV27,ANSMRWENNEQF
few,TRBJ1-1,TRBV3-1/TRBV3-2,ASSQDGVGEAF
.,TRBJ1-2,TRBV6-5,ASSYTGTGRYGYT
.,TRBJ1-6,TRBV6-2/TRBV6-3,ASSYSGVLTGLQYSPLH
.,TRBJ2-1,TRBV6-2/TRBV6-3,ASSYGGGSRREQF
few,TRBJ2-7,TRBV27,ASRYRGLAPTYEQY
.,TRBJ1-6,TRBV30,AWSKTGIRSPLH
few,TRBJ1-4,TRBV4-3,ASSQDGRRGGEKLF
.,TRBJ2-2,TRBV19,ASSGVQGGPGELF
once,TRBJ1-1,TRBV29-1,SAGRGRDTEAF
few,TRBJ1-3,TRBV7-2,ASSLVDSGNTIY
few,TRBJ2-2,TRBV3-1/TRBV3-2,ASSQGAIAPGELF
.,TRBJ2-4,TRBV9,ASSSPQPGIQY
.,TRBJ2-3,TRBV5-1,ASSPQRTSTDTQY
once,TRBJ2-3,TRBV29-1,SVEREEGTQY
.,TRBJ2-2,TRBV3-1/TRBV3-2,ASSLSSGKTGELF
few,TRBJ1-6,TRBV6-5,ASSSGTGSSPLH
.,TRBJ1-1,TRBV6-5,ASSYSPGGARTEAF
many,TRBJ2-7,TRBV6-6,ASSQRGSPYEQY
.,TRBJ2-7,TRBV19,ASSTPQGARYEQY
.,TRBJ2-7,TRBV14,ASSRWDRGREEQY
.,TRBJ2-7,TRBV10-3,AVGLDYEQY
.,TRBJ2-5,TRBV6-5,ASSYSGRGTQETQY
.,TRBJ1-4,TRBV6-7,ASSVRPGGRENEKLF
.,TRBJ2-3,TRBV9,ASSLGLPDTQY
.,TRBJ2-4,TRBV6-2/TRBV6-3,ASSQALAKNIQY
.,TRBJ2-2,TRBV7-9,AGPRLASDTGELF